This T cell receptor beta chain emerged from a study of T cells after yellow fever vaccination. Study summary: SMART-Seq v4 Ultra Low Input served to prepare low-cell-number fractions.

TCRdb redid the calling of the 5' RACE reads with MiXCR, one entry per CDR3 protein. In the table there are some 550,000 distinct CDR3 sequences, about a fifth of which are singletons. This clonotype originated in a man in his thirties or forties who received the YFV17D yellow fever vaccine. Here the sequenced sample was PBMCs, taken 15 days after the yellow fever booster vaccination.

The CDR3 protein is CSARDEAIGDYNEQFF. In DNA, the CDR3 is TGCAGTGCTAGAGATGAGGCTATTGGGGACTACAATGAGCAGTTCTTC. The genes are TRBV20-1 and TRBJ2-1, with no clear D. The CDR3 is 16 amino acids. V was trimmed by 0 bases and J by 3 bases, leaving 15 bases between them. The germline CDR1 and CDR2 sequences are DFQATT and SNEGSKA (reference sequence).